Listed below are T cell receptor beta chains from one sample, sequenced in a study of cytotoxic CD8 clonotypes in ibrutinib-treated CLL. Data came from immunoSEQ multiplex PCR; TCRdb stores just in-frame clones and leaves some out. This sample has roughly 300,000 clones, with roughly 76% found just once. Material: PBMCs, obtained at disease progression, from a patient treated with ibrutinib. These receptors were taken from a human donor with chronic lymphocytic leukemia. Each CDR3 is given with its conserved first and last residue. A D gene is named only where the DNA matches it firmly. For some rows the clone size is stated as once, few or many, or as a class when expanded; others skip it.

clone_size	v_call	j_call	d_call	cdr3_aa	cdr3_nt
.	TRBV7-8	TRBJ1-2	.	CASSLAARYGYTF	TGTGCCAGCAGCTTAGCGGCCCGTTATGGCTACACCTTC
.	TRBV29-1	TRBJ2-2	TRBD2	CSVGQGMGLAGANTGELFF	TGCAGCGTCGGACAGGGGATGGGACTAGCGGGGGCGAACACCGGGGAGCTGTTTTTT
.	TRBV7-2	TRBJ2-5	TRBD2	CASSGLAGSGTQYF	TGTGCCAGCAGCGGGCTAGCGGGATCTGGGACCCAGTACTTC
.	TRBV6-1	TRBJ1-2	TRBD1	CASSIIRDRPYGYTF	TGTGCCAGCTCAATAATCCGGGACAGACCGTATGGCTACACCTTC
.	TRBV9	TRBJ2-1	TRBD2	CASSVKREYNEQFF	TGTGCCAGCAGCGTGAAGCGGGAGTACAATGAGCAGTTCTTC
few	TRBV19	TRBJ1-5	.	CASASGNQPQHF	TGTGCGAGTGCGTCAGGCAATCAGCCCCAGCATTTT
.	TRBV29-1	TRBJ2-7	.	CSVLDRSIKYEQYF	TGCAGCGTCCTAGACCGTTCGATTAAATACGAGCAGTACTTC
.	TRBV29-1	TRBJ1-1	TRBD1	CSAPGQGMVSGTEAFF	TGCAGCGCTCCGGGACAGGGGATGGTGAGCGGCACTGAAGCTTTCTTT
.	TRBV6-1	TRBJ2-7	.	CASSEEWGVGYEQYF	TGTGCCAGCAGTGAAGAGTGGGGCGTCGGCTACGAGCAGTACTTC
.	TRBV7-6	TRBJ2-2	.	CASSPSTGELFF	TGTGCCAGCAGCCCGAGCACCGGGGAGCTGTTTTTT
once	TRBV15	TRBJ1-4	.	CATSRDWGINEKLFF	TGTGCCACCAGCAGAGATTGGGGGATTAATGAAAAACTGTTTTTT
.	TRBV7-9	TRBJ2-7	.	CASSGRSYEQYF	TGTGCCAGCAGCGGACGATCCTACGAGCAGTACTTC
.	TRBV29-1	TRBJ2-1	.	CSVEGKRETYNEQFF	TGCAGCGTTGAAGGGAAGAGGGAGACCTACAATGAGCAGTTCTTC
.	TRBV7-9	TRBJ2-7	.	CASSFGGPRAGGTYEQYF	TGTGCCAGCAGCTTCGGCGGCCCCCGGGCAGGGGGGACGTACGAGCAGTACTTC